A single sample gave rise to the 24 T cell receptor beta chains below, sequenced in a study of cytotoxic CD8 clonotypes in ibrutinib-treated CLL. Data came from immunoSEQ multiplex PCR; TCRdb stores just in-frame clones and leaves some out. The sample gives tens of thousands of clones, 65% of which show up once; approximately 21% is in the top ten. The source material was PBMCs, sampled after 24 months of ibrutinib treatment. The source of these receptors is a human donor with chronic lymphocytic leukemia.

In this sample, this clone turned up once. This chain connects TRBV11-2 to TRBJ1-4, with D unresolved. Between the trimmed V and J ends, which lost 4 bases and 8 bases, there was a span of 17 bases. Germline loops: CDR1 SGHAT, CDR2 FQNNGV. The CDR3 has 15 amino acids. The CDR3 protein is CASSSHPMGKEKLFF. In DNA form, the CDR3 reads TGTGCCAGCAGCTCCCATCCCATGGGGAAGGAAAAACTGTTTTTT.

V usage is TRBV4-1 and J usage is TRBJ2-1; 8 positions match TRBD2. Germline V gene lookup returns CDR1 MGHRA and CDR2 YSYEKL. Trimming cost V 1 base and J 4 bases; bases outside gene matches: 3. This CDR3 spans 15 amino acids. The CDR3, as DNA: TGCGCCAGCAGCCAAGCAGCGGGGGAATACAATGAGCAGTTCTTC. Residues: CASSQAAGEYNEQFF.

Remarks on this clone: Compared with germline, one end of the junction differs, possibly owing to a read error. The rearrangement uses TRBV7-7 and TRBJ1-1; D not resolved. The CDR3 has 12 residues. Germline lookup yields CDR1 SSHAT and CDR2 FNYEAQ (reference sequence). CDR3 loop: CASSAQEAEAFF. The DNA of the CDR3 is TGTGCTAGCAGCGCCCAGGAGGCTGAAGCTTTCTTT.

This clone was seen a few times. V usage is TRBV7-2 and J usage is TRBJ1-5; the D gene is possibly TRBD1 (6 bases). The V gene lost 5 bases and the J gene lost 4 bases, with 15 bases spanning the gap. This CDR3 contains 15 residues. Germline assignment: CDR1 SGHTA and CDR2 FQGNSA. The DNA for the CDR3 is TGTGCCAGCAGCCGGCGGGAGGGGGTGAATCAGCCCCAGCATTTT. It yields the protein CASSRREGVNQPQHF.

The chain joins TRBV7-8 to TRBJ1-1, with D unresolved. V was shortened by 2 bases and J by 2 bases, with 9 bases between the two germline ends. The CDR3 sequence is 14 residues long. Germline V lookup: CDR1 SGHVS, CDR2 FQNEAQ. DNA of the CDR3: TGTGCCAGCAGCTTAACGTGGTTAAACACTGAAGCTTTCTTT. It translates to CASSLTWLNTEAFF.

The chain carries TRBV5-1 and TRBJ2-1, with TRBD1 matching 9 bases. From germline, CDR1 is SGHRS and CDR2 YFSETQ. Unmatched junction bases numbered 8, after V lost 7 bases and J lost 3 bases. This CDR3 has 15 amino acids. CDR3 protein: CASGEGTGRYNEQFF. CDR3 coding DNA: TGCGCCAGCGGGGAAGGGACAGGGCGCTACAATGAGCAGTTCTTC.

This chain connects TRBV6-6 to TRBJ2-2, with D possibly being TRBD2 (5 bases). The CDR3 runs 15 residues. Per germline, CDR1 MNHNY and CDR2 SVGAGI (reference sequence). With 6 bases removed from V and 0 bases from J, the gap between germline ends came to 11 bases. Here the CDR3 DNA reads TGTGCCAGCAGCTATGGGAGCGCGAACACCGGGGAGCTGTTTTTT. It codes for CASSYGSANTGELFF.

The rearrangement joins TRBV14 to TRBJ1-2; D not certain. CDR1 and CDR2 (germline): SGHDN, FVKESK. This CDR3 has 12 amino acids. Trimming removed 2 bases at V and 8 bases at J, with 9 bases between. The CDR3, as DNA: TGTGCCAGCAGCCAAATAGGGTTAGGCTACACCTTC. Protein product: CASSQIGLGYTF.

This sequence joins TRBV2 and TRBJ1-1; no clear D. The V and J ends lost 5 bases and 6 bases respectively, with 16 bases between them. The CDR3 contains 14 residues. CDR1 SNHLY and CDR2 FYNNEI come from the germline V gene. For the CDR3, the DNA is TGTGCCAGCAGTTCACGTTGGAAGGGATCTGAAGCTTTCTTT. Translating it yields CASSSRWKGSEAFF.

The rearrangement joins TRBV29-1 to TRBJ2-5; the D is unclear. The DNA end is a closer match to TRBJ2-7, so the J assignment may be wrong. This CDR3 has 13 amino acids. Germline CDR1 reads SQVTM; CDR2 reads ANQGSEA. The DNA of the CDR3 is TGCAGCGTTGAAAAGACGGAAAACTACGAGCAGTACTTC. Translation gives CSVEKTENYEQYF.

In its sample, this clone was seen a few times. This chain links TRBV18 with TRBJ2-1; the D call may be TRBD1 or TRBD2 (5 bases each). Trimming removed 2 bases at V and 8 bases at J, with 10 bases between. The CDR3 sequence is 13 residues long. The V gene's germline CDR1 is KGHSH and CDR2 LQKENI. The CDR3 loop reads CASSPVRDHEQFF. CDR3 nucleotide sequence: TGTGCCAGCTCACCAGTGAGGGACCATGAGCAGTTCTTC.

Comments on this clone: Just one base apart from a much larger clone, this may be a read error. This chain uses TRBV10-3 with TRBJ1-5; D is uncertain. Germline-derived CDR1 and CDR2 are ENHRY and SYGVKD. Trimming stripped 6 bases from V and 2 bases from J, with 8 bases between. The CDR3 consists of 13 residues. CDR3 loop: CAIRGSGNQPQHF. The DNA of the CDR3 is TGTGCCATCAGGGGGTCCGGCAATCAGCCCCAGCATTTT.

This chain links TRBV5-4 with TRBJ2-5; unclear D gene. There are 12 residues in the CDR3. V dropped 4 bases and J dropped 5 bases, with 9 bases sitting between them. Looked up from germline, CDR1 is SGHNT and CDR2 is YYREEE (reference sequence). CDR3 protein: CASSTEEETQYF. CDR3 in DNA: TGTGCCAGCAGCACAGAGGAGGAGACCCAGTACTTC.

The V gene is TRBV7-8, the J gene TRBJ2-3; 8 positions match TRBD1. There are 17 residues in the CDR3. The V and J ends lost 2 bases and 1 base, in that order; junction bases with no gene match: 8. Germline V lookup: CDR1 SGHVS, CDR2 FQNEAQ. The CDR3 here is CASSLTGTGGGTDTQYF. In DNA form, the CDR3 reads TGTGCCAGCAGCTTAACCGGGACAGGAGGGGGCACAGATACGCAGTATTTT.

The V call is TRBV10-3, the J call TRBJ1-2, with TRBD1 identical over 7 bases. The length of the CDR3 is 15 residues. Germline V gives CDR1 ENHRY, CDR2 SYGVKD. Trimming took 3 bases from V and 2 from J; bases not matched to a gene: 6. The CDR3 here is CAISDGQALNYGYTF. The CDR3 DNA follows: TGTGCCATCAGTGACGGACAGGCTTTAAACTATGGCTACACCTTC.

This clone was counted once. This chain uses TRBV19 with TRBJ2-2; TRBD2 matches 8 bases. Trimming removed 6 bases from V and 0 bases from J; junction bases left unmatched: 6. The CDR3 is 16 residues long. The germline CDR1 and CDR2 sequences are LNHDA and SQIVND (reference sequence). CDR3 protein: CASRGFSGANTGELFF. For the CDR3, the DNA is TGTGCCAGTAGAGGTTTTAGCGGGGCGAACACCGGGGAGCTGTTTTTT.

V and J are TRBV15 and TRBJ2-7; D uncertain. The V gene lost 0 bases and the J gene lost 2 bases, with 8 bases spanning the gap. CDR3 size: 14 residues. Germline loops: CDR1 LNHNV, CDR2 YYDKDF (reference sequence). Here the CDR3 DNA reads TGTGCCACCAGCAGAGATGGTCAGACCTACGAGCAGTACTTC. Protein product: CATSRDGQTYEQYF.

V is TRBV1 and J is TRBJ2-2; the table's D call of TRBD2 was not tested on the DNA. TRBV1 is classified as a pseudogene. The CDR3 is made up of 16 amino acids. In DNA, the CDR3 is TGCACCAGCAGCCAAAGGATCGCGGGAGGGAGCGGGGAGCTGTTTTTT. It yields the protein CTSSQRIAGGSGELFF.

The V and J genes are TRBV6-1 and TRBJ2-7; D remains ambiguous. Per the germline V gene, CDR1 is MNHNS and CDR2 is SASEGT. The CDR3 runs 15 residues. Trimming pared 4 bases from V and 0 bases from J, leaving 13 bases between. The CDR3 reads CASSGLGRSSYEQYF. The DNA for the CDR3 is TGTGCCAGCAGTGGGTTGGGCCGGAGCTCCTACGAGCAGTACTTC.

This chain uses TRBV4-2 with TRBJ2-3, with 7 bases lining up with TRBD2. V trimming: 1 base; J trimming: 0 bases; junction bases outside the gene matches: 10. The CDR3 loop spans 18 amino acids. Germline V gene lookup returns CDR1 LGHNA and CDR2 YNFKEQ. The CDR3 here is CASSQARSLATSTDTQYF. CDR3 nucleotides: TGTGCCAGCAGCCAAGCCCGCTCACTAGCGACTAGCACAGATACGCAGTATTTT.

The V gene is TRBV7-8, the J gene TRBJ2-4; D tentatively reads TRBD1 or TRBD2 (6 bases each). The CDR3 extends over 17 amino acids. V was clipped by 0 bases and J by 6 bases, with 18 bases between them. The germline V gene has CDR1 SGHVS and CDR2 FQNEAQ. Here the CDR3 DNA reads TGTGCCAGCAGCTTAGCGGTAGGGGGGAACCATATAAACATTCAGTACTTC. Translating it yields CASSLAVGGNHINIQYF. The full variable domain, in which reference TRBV7-8 and TRBJ2-4 provide the parts outside the CDR3, is GAGVSQSPRYKVAKRGQDVALRCDPISGHVSLFWYQQALGQGPEFLTYFQNEAQLDKSGLPSDRFFAERPEGSVSTLKIQRTQQEDSAVYLCASSLAVGGNHINIQYFGAGTRLSVL.

In the case of this clone: One junction end does not reproduce the germline sequence, and a read error may be involved. The rearrangement joins TRBV2 to TRBJ1-6; tentative D call: TRBD1 (6 bases). This CDR3 has 12 residues. Germline V gene lookup returns CDR1 SNHLY and CDR2 FYNNEI. The CDR3 nucleotides read TGTGCCAGCAGGCAGACAGGAAACCTTTCGAACTTT. Encoded protein: CASRQTGNLSNF.

This chain joins TRBV7-9 and TRBJ2-7; TRBD2 agrees at 11 bases. The ends lost 0 bases at V and 0 bases at J; junction bases unmatched: 1. Looked up from germline, CDR1 is SEHNR and CDR2 is FQNEAQ (reference sequence). This CDR3 has 16 residues. In DNA, the CDR3 is TGTGCCAGCAGCTTAGCGACTAGCGGGGCCTCCTACGAGCAGTACTTC. Translated: CASSLATSGASYEQYF.

This chain connects TRBV2 to TRBJ2-7; the D is unclear. Germline values: CDR1 SNHLY, CDR2 FYNNEI. This CDR3 contains 13 residues. V dropped 4 bases and J dropped 6 bases, with 13 bases sitting between them. The CDR3 region has the DNA TGTGCCAGCAGTGCGGTAGAACAAGGCGAGCAGTACTTC. Protein sequence: CASSAVEQGEQYF.